This T cell receptor (beta chain) emerged from a study of CD8+ T cells in alopecia areata. Study outcomes and limitations: Normal skin contains resident alphabeta T cells, and these are also sequenced in scalp samples. Mice gave a clearer picture of TCR sharing than patients did, possibly for HLA-related reasons. In lesional scalp, particularly from alopecia totalis/universalis, clonality was higher than in normal scalp.

Sorting of CD4+ and CD8+ T cells was performed on PBMCs. Turning to this clone: Its target is not known.

Germline lookup yields CDR1 MNHNS and CDR2 SASEGT. J gave up 5 bases and V 8 bases, and 2 bases lay outside the gene matches. The CDR3 runs 13 residues. Reverse transcribed after extraction, RNA yielded cDNA as the sequencing template. The table came from immunoSEQ multiplex PCR; TCRdb's copy has only in-frame clones and leaves some out. The sample consists of roughly 120,000 clones, roughly 68% of them appearing once. The V gene is TRBV6-1, the J gene TRBJ2-5; 13 positions agree with TRBD2. This clonotype was sampled from a human donor in good health. What was sequenced was CD4+ T cells sorted from blood. This CDR3 reads CASVLAGGETQYF. In DNA, the CDR3 is TGTGCCAGCGTACTAGCGGGGGGGGAGACCCAGTACTTC.